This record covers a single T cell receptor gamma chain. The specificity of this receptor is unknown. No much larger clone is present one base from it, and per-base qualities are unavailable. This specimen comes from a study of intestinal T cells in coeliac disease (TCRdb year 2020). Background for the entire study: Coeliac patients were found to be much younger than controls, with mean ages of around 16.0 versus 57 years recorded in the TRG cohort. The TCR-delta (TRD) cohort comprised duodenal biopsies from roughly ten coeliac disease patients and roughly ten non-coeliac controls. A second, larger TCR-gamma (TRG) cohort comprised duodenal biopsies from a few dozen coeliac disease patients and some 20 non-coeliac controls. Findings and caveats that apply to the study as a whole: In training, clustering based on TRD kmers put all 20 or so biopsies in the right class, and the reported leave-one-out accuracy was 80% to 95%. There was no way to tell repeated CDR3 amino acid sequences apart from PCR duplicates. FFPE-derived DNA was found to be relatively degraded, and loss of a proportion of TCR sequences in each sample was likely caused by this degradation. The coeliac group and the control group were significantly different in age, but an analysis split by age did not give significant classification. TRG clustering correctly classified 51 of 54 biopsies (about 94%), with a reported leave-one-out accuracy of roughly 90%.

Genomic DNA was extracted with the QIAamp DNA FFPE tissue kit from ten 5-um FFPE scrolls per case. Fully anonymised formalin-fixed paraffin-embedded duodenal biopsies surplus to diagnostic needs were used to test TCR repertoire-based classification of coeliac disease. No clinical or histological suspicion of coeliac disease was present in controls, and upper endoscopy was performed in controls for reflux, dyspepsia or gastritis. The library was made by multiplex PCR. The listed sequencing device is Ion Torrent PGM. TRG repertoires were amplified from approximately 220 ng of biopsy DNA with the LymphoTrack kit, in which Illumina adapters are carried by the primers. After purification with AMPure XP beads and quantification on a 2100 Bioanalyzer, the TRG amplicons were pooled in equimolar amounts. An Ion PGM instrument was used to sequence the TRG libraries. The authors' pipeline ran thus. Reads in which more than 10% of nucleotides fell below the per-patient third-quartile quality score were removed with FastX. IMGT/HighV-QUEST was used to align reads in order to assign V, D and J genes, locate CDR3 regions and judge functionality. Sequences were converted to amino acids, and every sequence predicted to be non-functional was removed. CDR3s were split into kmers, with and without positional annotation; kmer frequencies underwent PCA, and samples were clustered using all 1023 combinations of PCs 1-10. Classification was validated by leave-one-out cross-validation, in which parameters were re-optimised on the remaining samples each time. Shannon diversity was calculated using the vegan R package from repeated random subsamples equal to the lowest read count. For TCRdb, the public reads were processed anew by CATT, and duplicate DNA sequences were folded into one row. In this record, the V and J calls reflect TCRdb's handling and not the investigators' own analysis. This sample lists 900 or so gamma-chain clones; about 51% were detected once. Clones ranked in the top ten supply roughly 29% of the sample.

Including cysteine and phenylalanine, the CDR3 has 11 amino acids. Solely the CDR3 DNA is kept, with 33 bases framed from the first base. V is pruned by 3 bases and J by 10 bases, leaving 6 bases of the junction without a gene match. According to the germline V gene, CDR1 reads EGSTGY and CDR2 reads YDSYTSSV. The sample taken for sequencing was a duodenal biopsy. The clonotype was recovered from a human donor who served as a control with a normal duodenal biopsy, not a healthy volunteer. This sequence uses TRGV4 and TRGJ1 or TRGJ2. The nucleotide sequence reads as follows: TGTGCCACCTGGGATTTTATAAAGAAACTCTTT. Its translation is CATWDFIKKLF.